This T cell receptor (beta chain) was sequenced in a study of blood T cell repertoires in COVID-19 (TCRdb year 2020). Context from the whole study: Collaborator samples came from the United States, Italy and Spain and covered acute and convalescent phases of COVID-19. The material from the prospective study consisted of cDNA or gDNA derived from T cells, B-cell-depleted T cells, or PBMCs. Deeply sampled blood TCRbeta repertoires from subjects exposed to, actively infected with, or recovered from COVID-19 were included in the dataset. The repertoires were released in a freely available public database meant as a resource for research on the immune response to SARS-CoV-2. The samples were drawn from two sources: the first 160 participants of the ongoing ImmuneRACE study, and about 1,300 subjects contributed by 6 global collaborators. A de-identified subject ID, COVID-19 status, age in years and sex were almost always included in the sample metadata. Where available, HLA class I and class II types were obtained from metadata supplied by the sample provider rather than from assay-based typing.

The cysteine opens and the phenylalanine closes a CDR3 of 13 amino acids. Only the CDR3 DNA is retained, 39 bases long and in frame from the first base. As encoded in the germline V gene, CDR1 is WSHSY while CDR2 is SAAADI. V is pruned by 5 bases and J by 4 bases, leaving 4 bases of the junction without a gene match. The collaborating institutions used their own protocols to collect whole blood in K2EDTA tubes. For TCRbeta analysis, collaborators shipped samples as frozen whole blood, isolated PBMCs, or DNA extracted from either of those sample types. The full study reports these points: How much clinical and demographic metadata was included differed by source and by participant, and the metadata was provided uncurated.

TCRbeta CDR3 regions were amplified from genomic DNA by means of the immunoSEQ Assay, a bias-controlled multiplex PCR. The source study handled its data this way. The number of nucleated cells in each sample was estimated by amplification of reference gene primers within the assay. To quantify the absolute abundance of each unique TCRbeta CDR3 rearrangement, sequence reads were collapsed and filtered. For each sample, productive Simpson clonality was calculated by taking the square root of Simpson's diversity index across productive rearrangements. TCRdb took over this immuneACCESS table, retaining in-frame rearrangements with V and J assigned. Such tables are incomplete; in checked studies, under half of the missing clones stem from an unresolved V gene, and the remainder is unexplained. The V and J calls and the clone size are those of that table, but D and trimming were determined from the DNA. The sample data list more than 85,000 clones, and approximately 80% of these were observed just once. 7.9% of the sample goes to the ten largest clones.

In its sample, this clone was seen once. It has no known antigen specificity. No base quality information exists; no much larger clone differs at one position. The receptor's source is a woman of 80 years or more with active or convalescent COVID-19. The sequence links TRBV10-2 to TRBJ2-7; 8 nucleotides in the junction match TRBD1. Sequences were obtained from peripheral blood. At the DNA level, the sequence is TGCGCCAGCAGTTGGGGACAGGTATACGAGCAGTACTTC. It translates to CASSWGQVYEQYF.